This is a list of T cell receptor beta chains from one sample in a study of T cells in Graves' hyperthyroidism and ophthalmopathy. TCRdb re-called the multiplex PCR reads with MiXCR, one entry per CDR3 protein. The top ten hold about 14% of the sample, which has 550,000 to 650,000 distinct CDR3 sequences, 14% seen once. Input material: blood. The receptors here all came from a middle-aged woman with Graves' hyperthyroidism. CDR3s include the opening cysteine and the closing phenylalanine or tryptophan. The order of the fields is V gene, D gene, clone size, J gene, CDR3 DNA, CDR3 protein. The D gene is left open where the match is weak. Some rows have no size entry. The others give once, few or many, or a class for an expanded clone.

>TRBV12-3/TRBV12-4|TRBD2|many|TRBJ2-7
TGTGCCAGCAGGGGACTAGCGGGAGGCTTCGAGCAGTACTTC
CASRGLAGGFEQYF
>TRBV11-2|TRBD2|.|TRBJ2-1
TGTGCCAGCAGCCCCAACCTCCCGGGACTAGCGGGAGGGAATGAGCAGTTCTTC
CASSPNLPGLAGGNEQFF
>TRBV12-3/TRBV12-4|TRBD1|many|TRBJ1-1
TGTGCCAGCAGTTTATCTCAGGGGGCCACTGAAGCTTTCTTT
CASSLSQGATEAFF
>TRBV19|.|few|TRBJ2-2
TGTGCCAGTAGCCGGGCGGCGAACACCGGGGAGCTGTTTTTT
CASSRAANTGELFF
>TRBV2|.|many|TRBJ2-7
TGTGCCAGCAGTGAAGGCATAGACTACGAGCAGTACTTC
CASSEGIDYEQYF
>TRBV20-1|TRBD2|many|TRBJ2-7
TGCAGTGCTAGCCGTGGACTAGCGGGAGAGGTGACCACCTACGAGCAGTACTTC
CSASRGLAGEVTTYEQYF
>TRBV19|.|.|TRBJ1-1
TGTGCCAGCAGGGGAAGGACCTACCACACTGAAGCTTTCTTT
CASRGRTYHTEAFF
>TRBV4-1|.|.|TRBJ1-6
TGCGCCAGCAGCCAAGCCGAGTCGAGGAATTCACCCCTCCACTTT
CASSQAESRNSPLHF
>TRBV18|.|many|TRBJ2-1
TGTGCCAGCTCACCACTTGGCAGAGGAGGCATGAATGAGCAGTTCTTC
CASSPLGRGGMNEQFF
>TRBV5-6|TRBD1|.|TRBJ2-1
TGTGCCAGCAGCTCGATACAGGGGAGCTCCTACAATGAGCAGTTCTTC
CASSSIQGSSYNEQFF
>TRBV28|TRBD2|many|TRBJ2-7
TGTGCCAGCACCTCCTCCGGGGGGGCCCCCTACGAGCAGTACTTC
CASTSSGGAPYEQYF
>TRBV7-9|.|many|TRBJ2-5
TGTGCCAGCAGCCACGTACGGGGGAGTGTGGAGACCCAGTACTTC
CASSHVRGSVETQYF
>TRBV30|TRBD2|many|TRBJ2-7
TGTGCCTGGAGTACCGGGACTAACTCCTACGAGCAGTACTTC
CAWSTGTNSYEQYF
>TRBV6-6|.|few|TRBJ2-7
TGTGCCAGCAGTTACGCCTCGACAGTGGGGTCCTACGAGCAGTACTTC
CASSYASTVGSYEQYF
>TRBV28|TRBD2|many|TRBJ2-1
TGTGCCAGCAGTCCCTCCTGGACTAGCGGAGCTTACAATGAGCAGTTCTTC
CASSPSWTSGAYNEQFF
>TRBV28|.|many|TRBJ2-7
TGTGCCAGCAGTCTAAGTGCTAGCTACGAGCAGTACTTC
CASSLSASYEQYF
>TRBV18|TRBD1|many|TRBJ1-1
TGTGCCAGCTCACCGACAGGGGTTGGCACTGAAGCTTTCTTT
CASSPTGVGTEAFF
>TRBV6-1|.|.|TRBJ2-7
TGTGCCAGCAGCGTTGGAACAGGGAATCAGGAGCAGTACTTC
CASSVGTGNQEQYF
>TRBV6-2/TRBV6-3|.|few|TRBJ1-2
TGTGCCCTTCTTAAGACAGGAGACTATGGCTACACCTTC
CALLKTGDYGYTF
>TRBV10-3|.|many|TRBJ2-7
TGTGCCATCAGTGCATCGGGGGGCCACGAGCAGTACTTC
CAISASGGHEQYF